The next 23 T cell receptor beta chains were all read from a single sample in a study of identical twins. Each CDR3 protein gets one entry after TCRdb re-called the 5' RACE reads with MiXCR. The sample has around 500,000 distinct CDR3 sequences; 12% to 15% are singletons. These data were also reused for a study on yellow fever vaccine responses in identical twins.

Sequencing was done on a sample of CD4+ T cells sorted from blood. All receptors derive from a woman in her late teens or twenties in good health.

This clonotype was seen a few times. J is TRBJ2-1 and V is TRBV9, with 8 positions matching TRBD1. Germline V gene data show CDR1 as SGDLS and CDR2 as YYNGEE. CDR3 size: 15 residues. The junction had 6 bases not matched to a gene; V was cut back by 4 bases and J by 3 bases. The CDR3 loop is CASSSPGQVYNEQFF. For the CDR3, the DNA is TGTGCCAGCAGCTCGCCGGGACAGGTCTACAATGAGCAGTTCTTC.

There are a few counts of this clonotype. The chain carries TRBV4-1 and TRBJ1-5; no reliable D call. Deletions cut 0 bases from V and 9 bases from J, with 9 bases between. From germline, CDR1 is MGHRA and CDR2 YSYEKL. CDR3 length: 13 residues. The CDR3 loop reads CASSQDTSRPQHF. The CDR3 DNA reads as TGCGCCAGCAGCCAAGATACGAGTCGGCCCCAGCATTTT.

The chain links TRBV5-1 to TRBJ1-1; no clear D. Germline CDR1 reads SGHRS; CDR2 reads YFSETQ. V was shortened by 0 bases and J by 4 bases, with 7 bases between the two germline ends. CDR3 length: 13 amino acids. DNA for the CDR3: TGCGCCAGCAGCTTGGAGCCGGGCACTGAAGCTTTCTTT. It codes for CASSLEPGTEAFF.

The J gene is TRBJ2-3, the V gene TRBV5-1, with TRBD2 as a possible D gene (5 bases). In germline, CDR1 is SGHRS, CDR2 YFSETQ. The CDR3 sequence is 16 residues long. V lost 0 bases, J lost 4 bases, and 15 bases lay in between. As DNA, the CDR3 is TGCGCCAGCAGCTTGGGTCGGGCGGGCCGCGCAGATACGCAGTATTTT. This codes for CASSLGRAGRADTQYF.

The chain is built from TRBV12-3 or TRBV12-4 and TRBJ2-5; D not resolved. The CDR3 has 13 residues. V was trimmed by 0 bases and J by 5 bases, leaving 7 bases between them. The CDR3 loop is CASSLARGETQYF. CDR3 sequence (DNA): TGTGCCAGCAGTTTAGCGCGAGGCGAGACCCAGTACTTC.

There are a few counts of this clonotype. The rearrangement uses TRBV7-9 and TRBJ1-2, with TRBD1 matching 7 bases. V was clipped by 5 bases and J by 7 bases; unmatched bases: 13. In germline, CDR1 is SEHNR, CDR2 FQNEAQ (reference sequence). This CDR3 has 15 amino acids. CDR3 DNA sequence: TGTGCCAGCAGCCGGGACAGCCCTTTAACTGGTGGCTACACCTTC. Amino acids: CASSRDSPLTGGYTF.

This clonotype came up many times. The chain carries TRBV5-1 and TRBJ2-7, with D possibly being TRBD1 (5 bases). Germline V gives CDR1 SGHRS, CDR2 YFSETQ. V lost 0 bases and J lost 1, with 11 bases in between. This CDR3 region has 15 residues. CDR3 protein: CASSLAPGQSYEQYF. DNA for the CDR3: TGCGCCAGCAGCTTGGCCCCTGGACAATCCTACGAGCAGTACTTC. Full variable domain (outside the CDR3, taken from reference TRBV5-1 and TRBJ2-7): KAGVTQTPRYLIKTRGQQVTLSCSPISGHRSVSWYQQTPGQGLQFLFEYFSETQRNKGNFPGRFSGRQFSNSRSEMNVSTLELGDSALYLCASSLAPGQSYEQYFGPGTRLTVT.

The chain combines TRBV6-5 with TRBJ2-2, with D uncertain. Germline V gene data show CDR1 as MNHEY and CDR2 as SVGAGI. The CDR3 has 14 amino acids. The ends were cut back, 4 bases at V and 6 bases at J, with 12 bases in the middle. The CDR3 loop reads CASSFPGWPGELFF. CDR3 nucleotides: TGTGCCAGCAGTTTCCCCGGGTGGCCCGGGGAGCTGTTTTTT.

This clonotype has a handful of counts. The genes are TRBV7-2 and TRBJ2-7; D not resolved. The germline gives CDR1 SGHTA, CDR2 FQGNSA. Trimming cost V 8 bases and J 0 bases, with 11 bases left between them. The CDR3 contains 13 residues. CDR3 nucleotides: TGTGCCAGCGGTAGGGCCTACTCCTACGAGCAGTACTTC. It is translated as CASGRAYSYEQYF.

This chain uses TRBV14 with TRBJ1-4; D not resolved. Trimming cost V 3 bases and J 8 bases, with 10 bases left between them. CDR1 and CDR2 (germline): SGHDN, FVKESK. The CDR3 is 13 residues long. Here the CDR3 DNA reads TGTGCCAGCAGCCACTTCCTTCAGGAAAAACTGTTTTTT. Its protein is CASSHFLQEKLFF.

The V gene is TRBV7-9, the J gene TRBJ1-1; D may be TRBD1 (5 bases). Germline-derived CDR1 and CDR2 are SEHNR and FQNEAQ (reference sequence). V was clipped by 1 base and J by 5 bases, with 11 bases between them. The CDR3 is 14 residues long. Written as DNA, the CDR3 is TGTGCCAGCAGCTTAGTTCGACAGATAACTGAAGCTTTCTTT. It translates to CASSLVRQITEAFF.

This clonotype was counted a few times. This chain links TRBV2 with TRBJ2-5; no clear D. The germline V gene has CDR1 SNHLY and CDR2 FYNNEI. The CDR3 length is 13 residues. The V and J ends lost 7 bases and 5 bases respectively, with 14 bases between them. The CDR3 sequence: CASIRVWGETQYF. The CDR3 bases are TGTGCCAGCATACGGGTGTGGGGTGAGACCCAGTACTTC. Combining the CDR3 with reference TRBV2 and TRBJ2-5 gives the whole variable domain EPEVTQTPSHQVTQMGQEVILRCVPISNHLYFYWYRQILGQKVEFLVSFYNNEISEKSEIFDDQFSVERPDGSNFTLKIRSTKLEDSAMYFCASIRVWGETQYFGPGTRLLVL.

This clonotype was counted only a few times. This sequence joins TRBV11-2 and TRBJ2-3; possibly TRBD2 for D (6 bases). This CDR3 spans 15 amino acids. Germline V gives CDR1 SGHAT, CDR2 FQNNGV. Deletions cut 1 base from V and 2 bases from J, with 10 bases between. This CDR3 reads CASSLVAATTDTQYF. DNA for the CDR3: TGTGCCAGCAGCTTAGTAGCGGCAACCACAGATACGCAGTATTTT.

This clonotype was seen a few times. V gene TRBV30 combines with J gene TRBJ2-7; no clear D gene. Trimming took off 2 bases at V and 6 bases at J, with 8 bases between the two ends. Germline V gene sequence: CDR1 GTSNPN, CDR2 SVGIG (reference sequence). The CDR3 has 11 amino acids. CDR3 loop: CAWSSKAEQYF. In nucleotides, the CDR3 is TGTGCCTGGAGTTCCAAGGCCGAGCAGTACTTC.

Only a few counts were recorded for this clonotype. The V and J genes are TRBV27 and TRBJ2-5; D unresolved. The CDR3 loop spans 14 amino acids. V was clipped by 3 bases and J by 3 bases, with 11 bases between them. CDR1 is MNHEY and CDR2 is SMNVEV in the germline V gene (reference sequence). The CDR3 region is CASSFGWSKETQYF. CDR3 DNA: TGTGCCAGCAGTTTTGGCTGGAGCAAAGAGACCCAGTACTTC.

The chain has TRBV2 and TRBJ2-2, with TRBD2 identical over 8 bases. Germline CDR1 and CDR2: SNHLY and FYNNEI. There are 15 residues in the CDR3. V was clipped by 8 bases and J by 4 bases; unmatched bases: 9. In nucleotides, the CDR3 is TGTGCCAGCCATGTGGGGACTAGTATCACCGGGGAGCTGTTTTTT. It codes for CASHVGTSITGELFF.

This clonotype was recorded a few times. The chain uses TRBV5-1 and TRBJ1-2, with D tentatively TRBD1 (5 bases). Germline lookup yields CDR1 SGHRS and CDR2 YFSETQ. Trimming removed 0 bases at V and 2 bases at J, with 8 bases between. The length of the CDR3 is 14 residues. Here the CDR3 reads CASSLAGGNYGYTF. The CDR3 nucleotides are TGCGCCAGCAGCTTGGCCGGGGGAAACTATGGCTACACCTTC.

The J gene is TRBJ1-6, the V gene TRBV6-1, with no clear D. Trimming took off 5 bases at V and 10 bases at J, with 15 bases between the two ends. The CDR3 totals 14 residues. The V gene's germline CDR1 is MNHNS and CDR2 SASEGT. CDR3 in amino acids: CASSPPGDRSPLHF. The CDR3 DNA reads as TGTGCCAGCAGTCCTCCCGGAGACCGGTCACCCCTCCACTTT.

The CDR3 loop is CASSLARGLFEAFF. For the CDR3, the DNA is TGTGCCAGCAGTTTAGCCAGGGGACTATTTGAAGCTTTCTTT. The J gene is TRBJ1-1, the V gene TRBV28, with D maybe TRBD1 (6 bases). Germline assignment: CDR1 MDHEN and CDR2 SYDVKM. CDR3 size: 14 residues. The V end lost 2 bases, the J end lost 7 bases, and 14 bases lay between the germline ends.

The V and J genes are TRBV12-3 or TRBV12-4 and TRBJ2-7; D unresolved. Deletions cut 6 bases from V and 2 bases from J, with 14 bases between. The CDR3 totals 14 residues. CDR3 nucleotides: TGTGCCAGCAGACTCTCTTCCAGCCCCTACGAGCAGTACTTC. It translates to CASRLSSSPYEQYF.

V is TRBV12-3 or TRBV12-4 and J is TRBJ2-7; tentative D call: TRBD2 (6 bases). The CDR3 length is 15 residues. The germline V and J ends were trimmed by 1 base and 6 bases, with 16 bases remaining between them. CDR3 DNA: TGTGCCAGCAGTTTAGAAGCGGGCCCCGGCGGCGAGCAGTACTTC. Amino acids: CASSLEAGPGGEQYF.

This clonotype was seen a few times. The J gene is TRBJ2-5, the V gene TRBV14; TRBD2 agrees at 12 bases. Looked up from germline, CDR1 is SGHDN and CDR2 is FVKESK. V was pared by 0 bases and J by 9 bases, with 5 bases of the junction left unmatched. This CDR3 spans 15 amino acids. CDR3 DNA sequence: TGTGCCAGCAGCCAAGAAGGACTAGCGGGAAAGTCCCAGTACTTC. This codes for CASSQEGLAGKSQYF.

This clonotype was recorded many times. The CDR3 nucleotides read TGTGCCATCAGTGAATTAAGTGATCAGCCCCAGCATTTT. Translated, it gives CAISELSDQPQHF. V gene TRBV10-3 combines with J gene TRBJ1-5; D is unresolved. This CDR3 is 13 amino acids long. CDR1 and CDR2 (germline): ENHRY, SYGVKD. V lost 3 bases and J lost 5, with 8 bases in between.